This is a list of T cell receptor beta chains from one sample in a study of cytomegalovirus exposure and HLA in healthy donors. The protocol was immunoSEQ multiplex PCR, while the TCRdb copy is restricted to in-frame clones and leaves out a portion. Here the sample table reports roughly 62,000 clones. The specimen was PBMCs. The receptors here all came from a young woman in good health and CMV-seronegative. Both conserved end residues are part of each CDR3. A D gene is named only where the DNA matches it firmly.

d_call,v_call,j_call,cdr3_aa,cdr3_nt
.,TRBV18,TRBJ2-7,CASSPTSSSYEQYF,TGTGCCAGCTCACCCACCTCGAGCTCCTACGAGCAGTACTTC
.,TRBV18,TRBJ2-2,CASSPWSDIRAGELFF,TGTGCCAGCTCACCGTGGTCGGACATACGGGCCGGGGAGCTGTTTTTT
TRBD1,TRBV18,TRBJ1-1,CASSPRQGLFELEAFF,TGTGCCAGCTCACCAAGACAGGGACTCTTCGAGCTGGAAGCTTTCTTT
TRBD1,TRBV28,TRBJ2-7,CASKPTGTGTYEQYF,TGTGCCAGCAAACCAACCGGGACAGGGACCTACGAGCAGTACTTC
.,TRBV6-1,TRBJ1-1,CASSEVGAEDFF,TGTGCCAGCAGTGAAGTGGGGGCTGAAGATTTCTTT
.,TRBV18,TRBJ1-2,CASSPVSQGLNGGYTF,TGTGCCAGCTCACCAGTGTCACAGGGCCTGAATGGTGGCTACACCTTC
TRBD1,TRBV5-1,TRBJ2-7,CASSPGTASYEQYF,TGCGCCAGCAGCCCCGGGACAGCCTCCTACGAGCAGTACTTC
.,TRBV27,TRBJ1-1,CASSLRGVETEAFF,TGTGCCAGCAGTTTACGGGGGGTTGAAACTGAAGCTTTCTTT
.,TRBV5-1,TRBJ2-3,CASSPGDARKAYF,TGCGCCAGCAGCCCGGGAGACGCAAGGAAGGCGTATTTT
.,TRBV28,TRBJ1-2,CASSNTDYGYTF,TGTGCCAGCAGTAACACAGACTATGGCTACACCTTC
TRBD1,TRBV6-5,TRBJ2-1,CASSSDRDNEQFF,TGTGCCAGCAGCTCCGACAGGGACAATGAGCAGTTCTTC
.,TRBV4-1,TRBJ2-2,CASSQAGVGGELFF,TGCGCCAGCAGCCAAGCCGGGGTGGGCGGGGAGCTGTTTTTT
TRBD1,TRBV29-1,TRBJ1-4,CSVLTRQGGEKLFF,TGCAGCGTCCTGACTCGACAGGGGGGAGAAAAACTGTTTTTT
.,TRBV7-8,TRBJ1-5,CASSLTGNQPQHF,TGTGCCAGCAGCTTGACGGGGAATCAGCCCCAGCATTTT
TRBD2,TRBV11-1,TRBJ2-1,CASSSPSGNAYNEQFF,TGTGCCAGCAGCTCCCCTAGCGGGAATGCCTACAATGAGCAGTTCTTC
.,TRBV5-6,TRBJ1-2,CASSEDSPYGYTF,TGTGCCAGCAGCGAAGACAGCCCCTATGGCTACACCTTC
.,TRBV27,TRBJ1-4,CASSSPGGEPPGKLFF,TGTGCCAGCAGTTCCCCTGGCGGGGAGCCGCCCGGAAAACTGTTTTTT
.,TRBV6-5,TRBJ2-1,CASSRTQSSYNEQFF,TGTGCCAGCAGTCGGACTCAAAGCTCCTACAATGAGCAGTTCTTC
TRBD1,TRBV6-6,TRBJ1-5,CASSPGQGAPQPQHF,TGTGCCAGCAGTCCGGGACAGGGGGCTCCTCAGCCCCAGCATTTT
.,TRBV2,TRBJ2-2,CASSEGATGELFF,TGTGCCAGCAGTGAAGGAGCCACCGGGGAGCTGTTTTTT
.,TRBV9,TRBJ1-5,CASSVDSSNQPQHF,TGTGCCAGCAGCGTAGACAGTAGCAATCAGCCCCAGCATTTT
.,TRBV2,TRBJ1-1,CASKPGEGEDTEAFF,TGTGCCAGCAAGCCGGGAGAAGGGGAGGACACTGAAGCTTTCTTT
TRBD2,TRBV9,TRBJ2-1,CASSLAGDEQFF,TGTGCCAGCAGCCTAGCGGGGGATGAGCAGTTCTTC